One and the same sample provided the 16 T cell receptor beta chains below, sequenced in a study of blood T cell repertoires in COVID-19. Some clones are missing from TCRdb's copy, which holds only in-frame ones; the method was immunoSEQ multiplex PCR. The repertoire holds just over 150,000 clones, with approximately 95% as singletons. The source material was peripheral blood. The receptors derive from a woman between 50 and 59 years old with acute or convalescent COVID-19.

The chain has TRBV12-3 or TRBV12-4 and TRBJ2-5; no clear D gene. Trimming shortened V by 6 bases and J by 2 bases, and 4 bases separated the two germline ends. The length of the CDR3 is 11 residues. The CDR3 sequence is CASRRQETQYF. The CDR3, as DNA: TGTGCCAGCAGGCGACAAGAGACCCAGTACTTC.

Only a few counts were recorded for this clone. The V and J genes are TRBV7-9 and TRBJ1-4; possibly TRBD1 for D (5 bases). Germline lookup yields CDR1 SEHNR and CDR2 FQNEAQ (reference sequence). The CDR3 runs to 16 residues. The germline V and J ends were trimmed by 3 bases and 6 bases, with 17 bases remaining between them. In DNA, the CDR3 is TGTGCCAGCAGCTTGGTGACAGTAGGGTATGATGAAAAACTGTTTTTT. It codes for CASSLVTVGYDEKLFF. Full variable domain (rest looked up from reference TRBV7-9 and TRBJ1-4): DTGVSQNPRHKITKRGQNVTFRCDPISEHNRLYWYRQTLGQGPEFLTYFQNEAQLEKSRLLSDRFSAERPKGSFSTLEIQRTEQGDSAMYLCASSLVTVGYDEKLFFGSGTQLSVL.

The chain couples TRBV9 to TRBJ2-1; TRBD2 agrees at 14 bases. Germline V lookup: CDR1 SGDLS, CDR2 YYNGEE. The CDR3 is made up of 15 amino acids. V was pared by 5 bases and J by 6 bases, with 4 bases of the junction left unmatched. DNA for the CDR3: TGTGCCAGCAGTGCCGGACTAGCGGGAGGCAATGAGCAGTTCTTC. This sequence encodes CASSAGLAGGNEQFF.

V and J are TRBV23-1 and TRBJ2-3; 10 positions match TRBD1. TRBV23-1 belongs to the ORF category, with a function that is uncertain. V gave up 11 bases and J gave up 2 bases; unmatched junction bases: 10. CDR3 length: 15 amino acids. DNA for the CDR3: TGCGCCCCCCCGGGGGACAGGGGTTTCACAGATACGCAGTATTTT. This encodes CAPPGDRGFTDTQYF.

V and J are TRBV2 and TRBJ2-3, with 9 bases that match TRBD2. There are 14 residues in the CDR3. Trimming removed 4 bases from V and 4 bases from J; junction bases left unmatched: 3. Germline loops: CDR1 SNHLY, CDR2 FYNNEI. The DNA for the CDR3 is TGTGCCAGCAGTGGCGGGGGGGGTCCAGATACGCAGTATTTT. Translating it yields CASSGGGGPDTQYF.

The J gene is TRBJ2-7, the V gene TRBV29-1; 10 bases map to TRBD2. V shed 6 bases, J shed 3 bases, and the junction held 5 bases outside the gene matches. The length of the CDR3 is 13 residues. Germline V gene data show CDR1 as SQVTM and CDR2 as ANQGSEA. CDR3 loop: CSVLSGGNYEQYF. In DNA form, the CDR3 reads TGCAGCGTCCTTAGCGGGGGGAACTACGAGCAGTACTTC.

This clone was seen more than once but under ten times. The V gene is TRBV28, the J gene TRBJ2-7; the match to TRBD2 covers 10 bases. V was pared by 6 bases and J by 7 bases, with 9 bases of the junction left unmatched. The germline gives CDR1 MDHEN, CDR2 SYDVKM. This CDR3 spans 14 amino acids. The CDR3 coding sequence is TGTGCCAGCAGACCGGGACTAGCGACCTTAGAGCAGTACTTC. This codes for CASRPGLATLEQYF. The complete variable domain, with remaining parts taken from reference TRBV28 and TRBJ2-7, reads DVKVTQSSRYLVKRTGEKVFLECVQDMDHENMFWYRQDPGLGLRLIYFSYDVKMKEKGDIPEGYSVSREKKERFSLILESASTNQTSMYLCASRPGLATLEQYFGPGTRLTVT.

The chain recombines TRBV7-3 with TRBJ1-2; 12 bases agree with TRBD1. J lost 5 bases, V lost 4 bases, and 5 bases had no gene match. This CDR3 is built from 15 residues. Per germline, CDR1 SGHTA and CDR2 FQGTGA. The CDR3 reads CASSSGTGGKYGYTF. The CDR3 DNA follows: TGTGCCAGCAGCTCGGGGACAGGGGGCAAGTATGGCTACACCTTC.

J is TRBJ2-3 and V is TRBV29-1; 10 positions match TRBD2. Unmatched junction bases numbered 5, after V lost 6 bases and J lost 2 bases. The CDR3 extends over 14 amino acids. The germline CDR1 and CDR2 sequences are SQVTM and ANQGSEA. The CDR3 spells CSVLLAGDTDTQYF. For the CDR3, the DNA is TGCAGCGTGCTCCTAGCGGGAGACACAGATACGCAGTATTTT.

As to this clone: This specimen includes other DNA sequences encoding the same CDR3. The CDR3: CASSVDRDTEAFF. The CDR3 DNA sequence: TGTGCCAGTAGTGTGGACAGGGACACTGAAGCTTTCTTT. The V and J genes are TRBV19 and TRBJ1-1; 8 nucleotides line up with TRBD1. V was clipped by 5 bases and J by 3 bases; unmatched bases: 2. Looked up from germline, CDR1 is LNHDA and CDR2 is SQIVND (reference sequence). This CDR3 is built from 13 residues.

The chain carries TRBV3-1 (or the pseudogene TRBV3-2) and TRBJ2-7, with 7 bases aligning to TRBD2. Trimming removed 4 bases from V and 0 bases from J; junction bases left unmatched: 12. CDR3 length: 17 residues. CDR1 LGHDT and CDR2 YNNKEL come from the germline V gene (reference sequence). The CDR3: CASSPGLSGLSSYEQYF. CDR3 coding DNA: TGTGCCAGCAGCCCGGGACTAAGCGGGTTAAGCTCCTACGAGCAGTACTTC.

The table lists this clone with a count of one. This chain connects TRBV5-1 to TRBJ2-2, with D possibly TRBD1 on 6 matching bases. The CDR3 runs 15 residues. Trimming removed 6 bases from V and 6 bases from J, with 18 bases in between. CDR1 and CDR2 from the germline V gene are SGHRS and YFSETQ. The CDR3 loop reads CASTANRETAGELFF. In DNA form, the CDR3 reads TGCGCCAGCACCGCAAACAGGGAAACCGCCGGGGAGCTGTTTTTT.

The chain is built from TRBV2 and TRBJ1-6, with 7 nucleotides matching TRBD1. With V trimmed by 7 bases and J by 0 bases, 3 bases remained unmatched. Germline V gives CDR1 SNHLY, CDR2 FYNNEI. The CDR3 spans 15 residues. The CDR3 sequence is CASNRDSSYNSPLHF. Here the CDR3 DNA reads TGTGCCAGCAACCGGGACAGCTCCTATAATTCACCCCTCCACTTT.

The J gene is TRBJ2-7, the V gene TRBV7-2, with D perhaps TRBD2 (6 bases). The CDR3 has 14 amino acids. Trimming took off 5 bases at V and 2 bases at J, with 13 bases between the two ends. CDR1 and CDR2 (germline): SGHTA, FQGNSA. The CDR3 protein is CASSPPGEAYEQYF. CDR3 coding DNA: TGTGCCAGCAGCCCCCCGGGGGAGGCCTACGAGCAGTACTTC.

The gene calls are TRBV11-2 and TRBJ1-2, with TRBD1 identical over 7 bases. CDR3 length equals 14 residues. CDR1 and CDR2 (germline): SGHAT, FQNNGV. Trimming took 6 bases from V and 4 from J; bases not matched to a gene: 8. The CDR3 region has the DNA TGTGCCAGCAGGCAACCAGGGGGTCGCTATGGCTACACCTTC. Amino acid sequence: CASRQPGGRYGYTF.

The CDR3 DNA reads TGTGCCAGCAGCCCCGGAGTGGCATACGAGCAGTACTTC. It yields the protein CASSPGVAYEQYF. The chain is built from TRBV2 and TRBJ2-7; no reliable D call. CDR1 and CDR2 from the germline V gene are SNHLY and FYNNEI. Deletions cut 6 bases from V and 4 bases from J, with 13 bases between. This CDR3 has 13 residues.